The present T cell receptor beta chain was sequenced within a study of shared clonotypes between healthy human individuals. Repertoires were generated with immunoSEQ multiplex PCR, while TCRdb's copy carries only in-frame clones and drops some. The sample consists of about a million clones, around 76% of them appearing once. V was pared by 5 bases and J by 2 bases, with 8 bases between. The CDR3 consists of 13 residues. In germline, CDR1 is SGHDN, CDR2 FVKESK. The TCR was taken from a man between 18 and 35 years old in good health. This chain joins TRBV14 and TRBJ2-3; no firm D call. Sequencing was carried out using memory CD4+ T cells sorted from blood. Described subset: CD45RA-negative fraction. CDR3 nucleotides: TGTGCCAGCAGCTCCCGACTCACAGATACGCAGTATTTT. It codes for CASSSRLTDTQYF.